This T cell receptor (beta chain) was captured by sequencing in a study of blood T cell repertoires in COVID-19. The wider study: COVID-19 samples from acute and convalescent phases originated in the United States, Italy and Spain.

Methods used by the authors: Reference gene primers were amplified, and this amplification served to estimate nucleated cell counts. The data were produced by immunoSEQ multiplex PCR, yet TCRdb's version contains in-frame clones alone and is incomplete. V and J calls plus clone size are reproduced from that table; the DNA served to infer D and trimming. The sample lists fewer than 200,000 clones; approximately 80% were seen once. Trimming pared 3 bases from V and 4 bases from J, leaving 15 bases between. This CDR3 is 15 amino acids long. The germline CDR1 and CDR2 sequences are MNHNS and SASEGT. This clone was recorded once. Recruited during active infection, patients (from Seattle) were subsequently followed longitudinally.

The receptor was derived from a woman aged 40 to 50 with COVID-19, enrolled during active disease. The chain links TRBV6-1 to TRBJ2-5, with D possibly matching TRBD2 (6 bases). Material for sequencing was peripheral blood. CDR3 sequence (DNA): TGTGCCAGCAGTGACGATATCGGGAGCACAGAGACCCAGTACTTC. Its translation: CASSDDIGSTETQYF.